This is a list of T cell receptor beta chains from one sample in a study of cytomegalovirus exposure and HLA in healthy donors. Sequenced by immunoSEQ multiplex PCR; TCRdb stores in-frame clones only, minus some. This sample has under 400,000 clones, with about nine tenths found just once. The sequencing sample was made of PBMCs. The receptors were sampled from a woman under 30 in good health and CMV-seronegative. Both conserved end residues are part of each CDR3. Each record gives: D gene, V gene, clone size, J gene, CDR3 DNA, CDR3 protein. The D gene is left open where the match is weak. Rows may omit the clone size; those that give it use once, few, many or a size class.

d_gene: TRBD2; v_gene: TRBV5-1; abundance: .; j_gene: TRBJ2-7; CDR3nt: TGCGCCAGCAGTTTCTCTAGCGGGGGGGCCTCTAGCTCCTACGAGCAGTACTTC; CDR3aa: CASSFSSGGASSSYEQYF
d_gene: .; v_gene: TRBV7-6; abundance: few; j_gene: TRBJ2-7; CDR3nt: TGTGCCAGCAGCTCCCGGGACTCCTACGAGCAGTACTTC; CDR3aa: CASSSRDSYEQYF
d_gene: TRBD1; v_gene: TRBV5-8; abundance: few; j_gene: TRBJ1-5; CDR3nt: TGTGCCAGCAGCTTGTGGGCCAGGGGGTTCAATCAGCCCCAGCATTTT; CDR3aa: CASSLWARGFNQPQHF
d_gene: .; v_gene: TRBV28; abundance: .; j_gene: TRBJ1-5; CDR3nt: TGTGCCAGCAGTTTTGGGAGGTCGGTCGTTCAGCCCCAGCATTTT; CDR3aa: CASSFGRSVVQPQHF
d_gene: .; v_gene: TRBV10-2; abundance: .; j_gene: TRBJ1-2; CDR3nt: TGCGCCAGCAGTGACCGGGGCTATGGCTACACCTTC; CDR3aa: CASSDRGYGYTF
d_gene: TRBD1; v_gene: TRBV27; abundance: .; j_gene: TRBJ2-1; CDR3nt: TGTGCCAGCAGTTCCGCCGGGACAGGGGGAAGGAATGAGCAGTTCTTC; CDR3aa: CASSSAGTGGRNEQFF
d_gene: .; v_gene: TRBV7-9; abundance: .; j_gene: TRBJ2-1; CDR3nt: TGTGCCAGCCTAGGAGGGTTTAATGAGCAGTTCTTC; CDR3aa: CASLGGFNEQFF
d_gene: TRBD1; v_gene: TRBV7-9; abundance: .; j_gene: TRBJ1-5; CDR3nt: TGTGCCAGCAGCTTTGGGGACAGGGGCCTCAATCAGCCCCAGCATTTT; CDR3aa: CASSFGDRGLNQPQHF
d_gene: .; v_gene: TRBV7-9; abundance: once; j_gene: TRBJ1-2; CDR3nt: TGTGCCAGCAGCTTAGGAAGGGCAGGGTTTGGCTACACCTTC; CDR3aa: CASSLGRAGFGYTF
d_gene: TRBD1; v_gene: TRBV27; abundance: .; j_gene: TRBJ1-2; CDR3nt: TGTGCCAGCGGATCCGGGACAGGCCCCCATTATGGCTACACCTTC; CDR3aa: CASGSGTGPHYGYTF
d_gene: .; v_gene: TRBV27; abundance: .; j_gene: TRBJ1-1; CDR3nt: TGTGCCAGCAGTTTGGGTCGGGACACTGAAGCTTTCTTT; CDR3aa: CASSLGRDTEAFF
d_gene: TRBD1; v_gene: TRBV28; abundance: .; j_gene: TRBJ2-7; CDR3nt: TGTGCCAGCAGTTCCTACTCGGGACAGGGACGGCCTACGTACGAGCAGTACTTC; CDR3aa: CASSSYSGQGRPTYEQYF
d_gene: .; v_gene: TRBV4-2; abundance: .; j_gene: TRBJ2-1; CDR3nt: TGTGCCAGCAGCCAAGGGTACAGTCTATTGAATGAGCAGTTCTTC; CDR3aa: CASSQGYSLLNEQFF
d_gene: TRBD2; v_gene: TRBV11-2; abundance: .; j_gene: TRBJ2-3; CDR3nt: TGTGCCAGCAGTTTTCAACCCGGGACTAGGGACCGTGATACGCAGTATTTT; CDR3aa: CASSFQPGTRDRDTQYF
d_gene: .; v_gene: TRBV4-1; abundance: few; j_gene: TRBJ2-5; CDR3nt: TGCGCCAGCAGCCACACGGAGGGGTCCCAAGAGACCCAGTACTTC; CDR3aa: CASSHTEGSQETQYF
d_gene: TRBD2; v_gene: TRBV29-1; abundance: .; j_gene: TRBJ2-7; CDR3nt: TGCAGCGTCCGACTCCGACTAGCGGATGGCTACGAGCAGTACTTC; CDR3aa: CSVRLRLADGYEQYF
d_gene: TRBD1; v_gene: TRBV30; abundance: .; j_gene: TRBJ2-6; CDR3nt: TGTGCCTGGAGTGTACCGGGACAGGGGGCTCGGGCCAACGTCCTGACTTTC; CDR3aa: CAWSVPGQGARANVLTF
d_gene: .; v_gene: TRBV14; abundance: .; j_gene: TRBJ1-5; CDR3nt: TGTGCCAGCAGCCAGTTTGGGGGGACGCCCCAGCATTTT; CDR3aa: CASSQFGGTPQHF
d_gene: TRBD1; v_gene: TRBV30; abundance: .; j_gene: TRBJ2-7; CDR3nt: TGTGCCTGGGATAAAAGACAGGGCCACGAGCAGTACTTC; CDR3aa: CAWDKRQGHEQYF
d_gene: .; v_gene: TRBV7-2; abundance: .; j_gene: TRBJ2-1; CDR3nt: TGTGCCAGCAACTCGCCGGGAGTTCGACACAATGAGCAGTTCTTC; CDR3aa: CASNSPGVRHNEQFF
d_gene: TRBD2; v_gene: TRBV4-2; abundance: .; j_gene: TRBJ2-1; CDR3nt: TGTGCCAGCAGCCAAGATTGGACCGGGAGGGCCGTTGATGAGCAGTTCTTC; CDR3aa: CASSQDWTGRAVDEQFF
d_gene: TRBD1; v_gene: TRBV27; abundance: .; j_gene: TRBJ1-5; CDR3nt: TGTGCCAGCAGTTTTTCAGGGGGTGTGGGTCAGCCCCAGCATTTT; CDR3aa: CASSFSGGVGQPQHF
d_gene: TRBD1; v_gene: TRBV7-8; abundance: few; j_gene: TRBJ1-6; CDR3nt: TGTGCCAGCAGCCGGGACAGGAAGGGATCACCCCTCCACTTT; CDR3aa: CASSRDRKGSPLHF
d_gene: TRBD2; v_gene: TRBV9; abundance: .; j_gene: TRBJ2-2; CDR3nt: TGTGCCAGCAGCGTAGTAGCGGGGGGCCCCCCCGGGGAGCTGTTTTTT; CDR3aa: CASSVVAGGPPGELFF
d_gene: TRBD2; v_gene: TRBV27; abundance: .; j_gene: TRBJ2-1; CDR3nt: TGTGCCAGCGTCCTACTAGCGGGGGGATATGGTGAGCAGTTCTTC; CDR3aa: CASVLLAGGYGEQFF
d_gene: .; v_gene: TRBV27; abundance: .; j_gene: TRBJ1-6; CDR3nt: TGTGCCAGCAGTTTAGGCCCAAATTCACCCCTCCACTTT; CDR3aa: CASSLGPNSPLHF
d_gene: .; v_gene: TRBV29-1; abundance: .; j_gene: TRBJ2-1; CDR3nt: TGCAGCGCCCCCCAAGAGGGTCAGAGCTCCTACAATGAGCAGTTCTTC; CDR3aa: CSAPQEGQSSYNEQFF
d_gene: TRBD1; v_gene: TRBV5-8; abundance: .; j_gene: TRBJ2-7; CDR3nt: TGTGCCAGCAGCTTTACAGGGGTGAAGTACGAGCAGTACTTC; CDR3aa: CASSFTGVKYEQYF
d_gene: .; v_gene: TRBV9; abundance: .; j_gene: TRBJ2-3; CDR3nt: TGTGCCAGCAGCGTAGGGGTCAGGGGGGATGGCACAGATACGCAGTATTTT; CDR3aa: CASSVGVRGDGTDTQYF
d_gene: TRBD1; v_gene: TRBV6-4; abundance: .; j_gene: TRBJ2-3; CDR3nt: TGTGCCAGCAGTAGACAGGGACGCACAGATACGCAGTATTTT; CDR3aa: CASSRQGRTDTQYF
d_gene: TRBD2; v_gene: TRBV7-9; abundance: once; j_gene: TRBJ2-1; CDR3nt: TGTGCCAGCAGCCCGAGACTAGCGGGGCCCGGGTACAATGAGCAGTTCTTC; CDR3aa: CASSPRLAGPGYNEQFF
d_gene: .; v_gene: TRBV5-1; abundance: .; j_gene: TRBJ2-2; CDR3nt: TGCGCCAGCAGCACTGAGACAGGTGGAGATCTGGAGCTGTTTTTT; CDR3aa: CASSTETGGDLELFF
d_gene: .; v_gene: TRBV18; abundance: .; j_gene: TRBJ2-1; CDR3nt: TGTGCCACCGGGTCTACGGGGGTTGAGCAGTTCTTC; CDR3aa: CATGSTGVEQFF
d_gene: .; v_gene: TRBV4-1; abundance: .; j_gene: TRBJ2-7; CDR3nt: TGCGCCAGCAGCCAAGGGTTTCCGGGCTCCTACGAGCAGTACTTC; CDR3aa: CASSQGFPGSYEQYF
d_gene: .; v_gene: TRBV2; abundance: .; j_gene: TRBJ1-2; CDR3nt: TGTGCCAGCTTGGGGGCCAGGGCCAACTATGGCTACACCTTC; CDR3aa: CASLGARANYGYTF
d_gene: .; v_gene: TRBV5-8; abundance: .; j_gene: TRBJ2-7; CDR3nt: TGTGCCAGCGCCCTCGGGAGCTCCTACGAGCAGTACTTC; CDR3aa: CASALGSSYEQYF
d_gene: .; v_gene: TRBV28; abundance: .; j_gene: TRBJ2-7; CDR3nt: TGTGCCAGCAGTTTAGGCGGGGTGTCCTACGAGCAGTACTTC; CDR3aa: CASSLGGVSYEQYF
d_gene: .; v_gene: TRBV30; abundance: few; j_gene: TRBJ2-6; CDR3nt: TGTGCCTGGAGGACGGGGGGGGCCAACGTCCTGACTTTC; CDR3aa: CAWRTGGANVLTF
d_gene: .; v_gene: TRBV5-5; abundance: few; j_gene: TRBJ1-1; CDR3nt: TGTGCCAGCAGCTTTTATTCCTACCCTGCAGGGATACACACTGAAGCTTTCTTT; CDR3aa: CASSFYSYPAGIHTEAFF
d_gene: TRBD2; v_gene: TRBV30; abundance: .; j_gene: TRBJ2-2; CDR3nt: TGTGCCTGGAATCTAGGGAGGGCTCTCACCGGGGAGCTGTTTTTT; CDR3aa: CAWNLGRALTGELFF
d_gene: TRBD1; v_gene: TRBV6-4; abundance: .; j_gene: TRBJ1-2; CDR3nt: TGTGCCAGCCGGGACAGGGCGAGTGGGAACTATGGCTACACCTTC; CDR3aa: CASRDRASGNYGYTF
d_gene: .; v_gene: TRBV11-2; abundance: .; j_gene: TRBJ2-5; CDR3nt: TGTGCCAGCAGCTTAGGAGGGTCGAACTCGGGGGAGTACTTC; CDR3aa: CASSLGGSNSGEYF
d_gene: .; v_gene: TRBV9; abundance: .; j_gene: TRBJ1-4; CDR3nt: TGTGCCAGCAGCGTGGGGGCCCTTAATGAAAAACTGTTTTTT; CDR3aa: CASSVGALNEKLFF
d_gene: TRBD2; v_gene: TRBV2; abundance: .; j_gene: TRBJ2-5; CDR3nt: TGTGCCAGCACCCTACCGGGGGGGGGCGGAGAGACCCAGTACTTC; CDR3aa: CASTLPGGGGETQYF
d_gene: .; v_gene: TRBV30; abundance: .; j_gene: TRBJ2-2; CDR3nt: TGTGCCTGGAGGGCCAAAGTCACCGGGGAGCTGTTTTTT; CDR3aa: CAWRAKVTGELFF
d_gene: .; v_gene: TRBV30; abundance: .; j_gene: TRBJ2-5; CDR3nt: TGTGCGTCCGTGGACTCTCAAGAGACCCAGTACTTC; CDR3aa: CASVDSQETQYF
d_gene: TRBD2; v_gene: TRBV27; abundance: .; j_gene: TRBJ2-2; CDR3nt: TGTGCCAGCAGTCCCCGGGCAGCGGGACCTACCGGGGAGCTGTTTTTT; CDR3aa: CASSPRAAGPTGELFF